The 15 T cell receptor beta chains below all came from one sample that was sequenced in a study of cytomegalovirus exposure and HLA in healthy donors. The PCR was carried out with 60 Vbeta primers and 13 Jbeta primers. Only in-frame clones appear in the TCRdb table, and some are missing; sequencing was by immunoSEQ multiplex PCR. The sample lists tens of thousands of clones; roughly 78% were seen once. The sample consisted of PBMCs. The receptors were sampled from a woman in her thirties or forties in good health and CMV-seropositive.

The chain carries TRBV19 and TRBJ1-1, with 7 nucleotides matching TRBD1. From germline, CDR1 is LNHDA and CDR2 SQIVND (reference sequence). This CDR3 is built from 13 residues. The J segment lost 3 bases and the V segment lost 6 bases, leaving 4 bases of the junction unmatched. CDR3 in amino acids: CASSSDRDTEAFF. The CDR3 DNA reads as TGTGCCAGTAGCTCCGACAGGGACACTGAAGCTTTCTTT.

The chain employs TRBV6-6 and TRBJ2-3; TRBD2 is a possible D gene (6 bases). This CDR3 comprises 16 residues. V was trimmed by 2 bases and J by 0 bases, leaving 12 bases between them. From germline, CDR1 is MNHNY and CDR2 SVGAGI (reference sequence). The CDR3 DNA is TGTGCCAGCAGTTACGGAGGGTCAACTAGCACAGATACGCAGTATTTT. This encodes CASSYGGSTSTDTQYF.

CDR3 nucleotides: TGTGCCAGCAGTGATCACGGGACTAAGGGAGGCTATGGCTACACCTTC. This encodes CASSDHGTKGGYGYTF. V is TRBV25-1 and J is TRBJ1-2; TRBD1 is a possible D gene (5 bases). With 3 bases removed from V and 4 bases from J, the gap between germline ends came to 18 bases. In germline, CDR1 is MGHDK, CDR2 SYGVNS. The CDR3 totals 16 residues.

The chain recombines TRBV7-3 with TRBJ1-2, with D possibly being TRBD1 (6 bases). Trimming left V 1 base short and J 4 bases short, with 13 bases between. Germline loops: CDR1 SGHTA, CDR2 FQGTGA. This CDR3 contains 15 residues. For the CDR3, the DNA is TGTGCCAGCAGCTTAATGGCAGGGGATCGCTATGGCTACACCTTC. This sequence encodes CASSLMAGDRYGYTF.

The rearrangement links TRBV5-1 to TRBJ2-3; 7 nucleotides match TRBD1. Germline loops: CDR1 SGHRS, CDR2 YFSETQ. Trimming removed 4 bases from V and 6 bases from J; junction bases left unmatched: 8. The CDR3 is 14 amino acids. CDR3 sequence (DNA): TGCGCCAGCAGCCCGGGACAGTTTTCCGATACGCAGTATTTT. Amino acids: CASSPGQFSDTQYF.

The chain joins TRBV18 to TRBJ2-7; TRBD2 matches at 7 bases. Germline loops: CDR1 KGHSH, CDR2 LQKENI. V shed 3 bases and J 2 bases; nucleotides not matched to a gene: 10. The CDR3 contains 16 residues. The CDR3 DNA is TGTGCCAGCTCACCTACAGTCGGGGGGTCAACCTACGAGCAGTACTTC. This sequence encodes CASSPTVGGSTYEQYF.

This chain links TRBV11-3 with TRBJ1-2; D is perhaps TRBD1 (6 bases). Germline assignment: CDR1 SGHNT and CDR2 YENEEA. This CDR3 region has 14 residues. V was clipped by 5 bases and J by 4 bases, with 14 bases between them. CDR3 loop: CASSQLTGSYGYTF. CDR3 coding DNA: TGTGCCAGCAGCCAACTGACAGGATCCTATGGCTACACCTTC.

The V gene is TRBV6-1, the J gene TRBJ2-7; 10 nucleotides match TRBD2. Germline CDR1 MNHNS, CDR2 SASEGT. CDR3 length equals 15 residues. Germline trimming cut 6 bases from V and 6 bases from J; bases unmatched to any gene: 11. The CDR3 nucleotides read TGTGCCAGCAGGAAGACAGCGGGGGGGCCCCCCGAGCAGTACTTC. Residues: CASRKTAGGPPEQYF.

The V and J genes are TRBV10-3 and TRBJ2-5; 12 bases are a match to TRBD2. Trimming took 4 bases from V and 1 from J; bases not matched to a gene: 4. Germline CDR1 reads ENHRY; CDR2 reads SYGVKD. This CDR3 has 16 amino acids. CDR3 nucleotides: TGTGCCATCAGTGGGGCTAGCGGGGGGGCCCAAGAGACCCAGTACTTC. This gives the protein CAISGASGGAQETQYF.

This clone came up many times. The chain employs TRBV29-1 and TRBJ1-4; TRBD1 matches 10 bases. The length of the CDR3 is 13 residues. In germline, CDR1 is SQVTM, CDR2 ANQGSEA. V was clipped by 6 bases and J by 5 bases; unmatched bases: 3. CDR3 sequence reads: CSVRDRGNEKLFF. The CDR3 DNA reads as TGCAGCGTCAGGGACAGGGGCAATGAAAAACTGTTTTTT.

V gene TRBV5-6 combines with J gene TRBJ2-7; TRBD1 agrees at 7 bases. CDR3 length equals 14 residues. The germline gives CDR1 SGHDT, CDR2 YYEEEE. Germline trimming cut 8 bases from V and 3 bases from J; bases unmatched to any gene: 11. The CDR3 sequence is CASESGTEFYEQYF. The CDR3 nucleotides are TGTGCCAGTGAGTCCGGGACAGAATTCTACGAGCAGTACTTC.

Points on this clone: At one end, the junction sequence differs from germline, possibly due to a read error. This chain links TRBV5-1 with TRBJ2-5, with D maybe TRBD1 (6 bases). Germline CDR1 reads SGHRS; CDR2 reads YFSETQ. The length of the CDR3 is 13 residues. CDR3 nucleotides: TGCGCCAGCAGCTATGACAGGTGGGAGACCCGGTACTTC. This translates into CASSYDRWETRYF.

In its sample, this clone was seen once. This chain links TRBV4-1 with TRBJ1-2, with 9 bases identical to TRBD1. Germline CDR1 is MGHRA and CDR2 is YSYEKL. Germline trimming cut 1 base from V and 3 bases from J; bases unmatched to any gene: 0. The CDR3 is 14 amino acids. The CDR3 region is CASSQGDRDYGYTF. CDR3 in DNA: TGCGCCAGCAGCCAAGGGGACAGGGACTATGGCTACACCTTC.

The CDR3 spells CAIREDIRNTEAFF. The CDR3 region has the DNA TGTGCCATCAGGGAGGACATCCGGAACACTGAAGCTTTCTTT. This rearrangement joins TRBV10-3 to TRBJ1-1, with D perhaps matching TRBD1 (5 bases). V dropped 6 bases and J dropped 1 base, with 12 bases sitting between them. Germline CDR1 reads ENHRY; CDR2 reads SYGVKD. This CDR3 spans 14 amino acids.

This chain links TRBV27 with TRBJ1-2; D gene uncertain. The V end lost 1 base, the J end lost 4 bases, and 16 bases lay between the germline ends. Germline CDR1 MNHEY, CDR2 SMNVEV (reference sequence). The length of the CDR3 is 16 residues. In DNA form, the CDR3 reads TGTGCCAGCAGTTTATTTCCCCAAAGCGGAAGCTATGGCTACACCTTC. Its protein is CASSLFPQSGSYGYTF.